This TCR beta chain is drawn from a study of STAT5B mutations in CD4+ large granular lymphocyte leukemia. This clone was seen a few times. What it binds is not known. Overall study findings and caveats: TRBV06-family usage was enriched in top patient clones (8/27) versus controls (2/35). Without HLA matching, higher CD4+ than CD8+ T-LGLL clonality could reflect small sample size.

Between the trimmed V and J ends, which lost 1 base and 7 bases, there was a span of 14 bases. The V gene's germline CDR1 is SEHNR and CDR2 FQNEAQ (reference sequence). CDR3 length: 16 amino acids. This was a survey-level run. The assay was immunoSEQ multiplex PCR, and TCRdb's table has in-frame clones only and misses some. The repertoire has about 48,000 clones, less than 85% of them found once; the top ten carry approximately 1.4%. This TCR was sampled from a human donor in good health. The sequenced material came from CD4+ T cells from blood buffy coats. The V gene is TRBV7-9, the J gene TRBJ1-6; perhaps TRBD1 as D (5 bases). The CDR3 DNA reads as TGTGCCAGCAGCTTAGGGCAGGGCGGAGGAAATTCACCCCTCCACTTT. Residues: CASSLGQGGGNSPLHF.